Shown below are 3 T cell receptor beta chains from a single sample sequenced in a study of OX40 agonist ivuxolimab in advanced cancers. TCRdb's copy holds only in-frame clones and misses some; the assay was immunoSEQ multiplex PCR. The sample yields some 60,000 clones, roughly 86% seen once. Sequencing used CD4+ or CD8+ T cells sorted from blood, obtained in a trial of the OX40 agonist ivuxolimab. The receptor source for this set is an adult with an advanced solid tumor such as melanoma, head and neck, liver or kidney cancer.

This clone showed up just once. The J gene is TRBJ1-3, the V gene TRBV19; D gene unclear. CDR1 is LNHDA, CDR2 SQIVND, per germline (reference sequence). Trimming removed 3 bases at V and 1 base at J, with 4 bases between. The CDR3 is 13 residues long. Here the CDR3 reads CASSIQSGNTIYF. The CDR3 region has the DNA TGTGCCAGTAGTATTCAATCTGGAAACACCATATATTTT.

This CDR3 reads CARKARRGNQPQHF. CDR3 sequence (DNA): TGTGCCAGAAAAGCAAGACGGGGCAATCAGCCCCAGCATTTT. J is TRBJ1-5 and V is TRBV5-3; unclear D gene. TRBV5-3 is labeled an ORF, and its function is uncertain. The CDR3 length is 14 residues. Trimming took off 6 bases at V and 2 bases at J, with 12 bases between the two ends.

The chain couples TRBV7-9 to TRBJ2-5, with D unresolved. The CDR3 loop spans 11 amino acids. Trimming removed 3 bases at V and 5 bases at J, with 4 bases between. Germline V gene sequence: CDR1 SEHNR, CDR2 FQNEAQ (reference sequence). The CDR3 protein is CASSFGETQYF. The CDR3 coding sequence is TGTGCCAGCAGCTTCGGGGAGACCCAGTACTTC.